Only a few counts were recorded for the clone carrying this TCR beta chain. This CDR3 spans 13 amino acids. Trimming removed 6 bases at V and 5 bases at J, with 13 bases between. Using its own MiXCR run on the RT-PCR reads, TCRdb lists one record per CDR3 protein. The sample yields a few hundred thousand distinct CDR3 sequences, around 41% seen once. This record comes from a study of patients and donors after allogeneic stem cell transplantation. This sequence originates from a human donor who was either an allogeneic HSCT recipient or a stem cell or donor lymphocyte infusion donor (not recorded which). It is not recorded whose cells these are; they may come from a transplant donor. The V and J genes are TRBV12-3 or TRBV12-4 and TRBJ1-1; D remains unclear. Sequencing was performed on blood, either unsorted or a sorted T cell fraction (not recorded which). CDR3 nucleotides: TGTGCCAGCAGCTTATTGGAGGATACTGAAGCTTTCTTT. Amino acids: CASSLLEDTEAFF.